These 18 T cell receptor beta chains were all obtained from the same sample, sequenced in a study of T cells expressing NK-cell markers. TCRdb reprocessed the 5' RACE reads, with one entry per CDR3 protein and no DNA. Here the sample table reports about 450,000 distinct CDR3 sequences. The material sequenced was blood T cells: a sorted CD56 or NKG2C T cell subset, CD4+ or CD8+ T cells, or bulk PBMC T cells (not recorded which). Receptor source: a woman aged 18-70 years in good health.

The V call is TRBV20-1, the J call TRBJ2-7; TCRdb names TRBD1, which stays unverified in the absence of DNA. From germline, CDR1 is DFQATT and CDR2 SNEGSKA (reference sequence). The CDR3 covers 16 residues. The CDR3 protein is CSASVPGTGTSYEQYF.

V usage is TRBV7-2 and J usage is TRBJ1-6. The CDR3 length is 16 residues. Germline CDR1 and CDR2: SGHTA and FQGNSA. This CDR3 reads CASSLSLGSGNSPLHF.

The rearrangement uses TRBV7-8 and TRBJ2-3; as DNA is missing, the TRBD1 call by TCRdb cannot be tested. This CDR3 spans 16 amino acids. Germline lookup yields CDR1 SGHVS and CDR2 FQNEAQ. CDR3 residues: CASSLGGQGFTDTQYF.

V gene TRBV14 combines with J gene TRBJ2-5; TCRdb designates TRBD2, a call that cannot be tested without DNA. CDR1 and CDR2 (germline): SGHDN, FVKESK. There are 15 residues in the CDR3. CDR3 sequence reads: CASSQVSGALETQYF.

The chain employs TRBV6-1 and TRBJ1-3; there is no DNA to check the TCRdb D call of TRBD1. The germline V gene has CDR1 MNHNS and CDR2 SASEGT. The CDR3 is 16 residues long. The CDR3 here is CASRSGDRGTGNTIYF.

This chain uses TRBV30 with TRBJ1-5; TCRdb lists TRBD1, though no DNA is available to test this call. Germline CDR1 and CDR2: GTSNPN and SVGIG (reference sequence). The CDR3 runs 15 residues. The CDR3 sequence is CAWSLTGGAGQPQHF.

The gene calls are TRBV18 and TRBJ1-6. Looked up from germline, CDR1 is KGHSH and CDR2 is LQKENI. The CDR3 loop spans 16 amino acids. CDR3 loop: CASSRQGNGYNSPLHF.

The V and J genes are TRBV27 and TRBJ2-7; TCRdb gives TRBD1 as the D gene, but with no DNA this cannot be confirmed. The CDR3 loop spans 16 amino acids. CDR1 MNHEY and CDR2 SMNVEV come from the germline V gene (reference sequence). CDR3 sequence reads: CASSPRDSWGSYEQYF.

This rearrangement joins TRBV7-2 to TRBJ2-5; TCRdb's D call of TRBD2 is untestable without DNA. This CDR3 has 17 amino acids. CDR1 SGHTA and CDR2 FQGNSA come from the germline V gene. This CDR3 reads CASSRIIGGPSGETQYF.

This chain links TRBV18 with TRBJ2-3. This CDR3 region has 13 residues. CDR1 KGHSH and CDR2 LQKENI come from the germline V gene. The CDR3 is CASSPQGTDTQYF.

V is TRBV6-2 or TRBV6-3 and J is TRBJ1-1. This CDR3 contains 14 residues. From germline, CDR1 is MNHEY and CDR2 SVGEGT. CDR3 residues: CASSYGRRNTEAFF.

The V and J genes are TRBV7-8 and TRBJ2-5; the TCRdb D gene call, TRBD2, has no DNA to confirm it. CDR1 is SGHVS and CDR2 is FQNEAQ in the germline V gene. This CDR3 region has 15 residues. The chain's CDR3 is CASAPGGWAQETQYF.

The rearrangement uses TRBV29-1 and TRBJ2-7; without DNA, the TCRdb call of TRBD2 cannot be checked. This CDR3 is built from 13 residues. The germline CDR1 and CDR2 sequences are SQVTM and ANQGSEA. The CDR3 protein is CSGGGLASYEQYF.

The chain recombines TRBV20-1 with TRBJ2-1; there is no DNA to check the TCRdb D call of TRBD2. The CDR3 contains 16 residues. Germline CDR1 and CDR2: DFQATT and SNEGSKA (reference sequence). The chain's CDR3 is CSARGLSWPSYNEQFF.

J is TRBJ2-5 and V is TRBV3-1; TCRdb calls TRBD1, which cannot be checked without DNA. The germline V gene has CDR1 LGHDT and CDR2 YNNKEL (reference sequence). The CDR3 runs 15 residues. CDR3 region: CASRSTRDDKETQYF.

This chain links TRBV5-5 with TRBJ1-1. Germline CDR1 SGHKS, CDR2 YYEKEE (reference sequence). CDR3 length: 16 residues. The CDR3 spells CASSFGPIGLNTEAFF. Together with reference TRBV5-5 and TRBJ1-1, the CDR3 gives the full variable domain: DAGVTQSPTHLIKTRGQQVTLRCSPISGHKSVSWYQQVLGQGPQFIFQYYEKEERGRGNFPDRFSARQFPNYSSELNVNALLLGDSALYLCASSFGPIGLNTEAFFGQGTRLTVV.

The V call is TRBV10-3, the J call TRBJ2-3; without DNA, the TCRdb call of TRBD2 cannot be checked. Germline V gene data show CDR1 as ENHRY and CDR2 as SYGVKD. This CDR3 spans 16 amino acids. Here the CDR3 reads CAISPSLKSSTDTQYF.

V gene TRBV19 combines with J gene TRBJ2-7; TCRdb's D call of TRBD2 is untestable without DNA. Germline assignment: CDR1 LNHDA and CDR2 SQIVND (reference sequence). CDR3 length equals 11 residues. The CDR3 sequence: CASSAEGEQYF.